These T cell receptor beta chains were read from a single sample in a study of T cell changes during pregnancy in multiple sclerosis. The data were produced by immunoSEQ multiplex PCR, yet TCRdb's version contains in-frame clones alone and is incomplete. The repertoire includes about 38,000 clones, 91% of them detected once, and 5.5% to 7% sits in the top ten. Specimen: CD8+ T cells from peripheral blood mononuclear cells, collected in the second trimester of pregnancy. Receptor source: a female donor with multiple sclerosis, enrolled in a pregnancy study. Both conserved end residues are part of each CDR3. Fields, in order: CDR3 DNA, CDR3 protein, D gene, clone size, J gene, V gene. A D gene is named only where the DNA matches it firmly. Size is omitted from some rows. Given values are once, few, many or a class for expanded clones.

TGTGCCAGCAGTTTAGGGACAGGGGCTTCCACTGAAGCTTTCTTT CASSLGTGASTEAFF TRBD1 . TRBJ1-1 TRBV27
TGTGCCAGCAGTTTCTCCAGGGGCCCTCTAGGGAGCTACACCTTC CASSFSRGPLGSYTF . . TRBJ1-2 TRBV27
TGTGCCTGGAGTGTACTGCGGATTACCTACAATGAGCAGTTCTTC CAWSVLRITYNEQFF . . TRBJ2-1 TRBV30
TGTGCCAGCAGCGTCGGGACAAGCGGGGGACACGAGCAGTACTTC CASSVGTSGGHEQYF TRBD2 . TRBJ2-7 TRBV28
TGTGCCGTGGGACAGGGGGACACTGAAGCTTTCTTT CAVGQGDTEAFF TRBD1 once TRBJ1-1 TRBV10-3
TGTGCCAGCAGCTTTGGAGGGGGCCGGCCCCAGCATTTT CASSFGGGRPQHF TRBD1 . TRBJ1-5 TRBV11-2
TGCAGCGTTATTACAGGGAGTACGAACACTGAAGCTTTCTTT CSVITGSTNTEAFF . few TRBJ1-1 TRBV29-1
TGTGCCAGTAGTGTTACTAGCGGGGGGCCGGAGACCCAGTACTTC CASSVTSGGPETQYF TRBD2 once TRBJ2-5 TRBV19
TGCGCCAGCAGCCAAGATCGGGGGTATGGGTCACCCCTCCACTTT CASSQDRGYGSPLHF . once TRBJ1-6 TRBV4-1
TGTGCCAGCAGCTTAAGGAGGCAGGGGGCGTATGAGCAGTTCTTC CASSLRRQGAYEQFF TRBD1 . TRBJ2-1 TRBV5-5
TGCGCCAGCAGAATCATTGGGGACAGGAGGGTTCCGGAGGCTTTCTTT CASRIIGDRRVPEAFF TRBD1 . TRBJ1-1 TRBV10-1
TGTGCCAGCAGCGAGCTCGGACCGGTGGGGGGGGCCAAGAATGAGCAGTTCTTC CASSELGPVGGAKNEQFF . . TRBJ2-1 TRBV5-6
TGTGCCAGCAGTTTATTGTATTCCGGAGATACGCAGTATTTT CASSLLYSGDTQYF . . TRBJ2-3 TRBV27
TGTGCCAGCAGTGAATGGGGAGCCGTAGAGACCCAGTACTTC CASSEWGAVETQYF . . TRBJ2-5 TRBV2
TGCAGCGTTGCCCGGGGGAGCTCCTACGAGCAGTACTTC CSVARGSSYEQYF . . TRBJ2-7 TRBV29-1
TGTGCCAGTAGTATAGTTCCGACAGGGGTGAACACTGAAGCTTTCTTT CASSIVPTGVNTEAFF TRBD1 . TRBJ1-1 TRBV19
TGTGCCAGCAGCACAAGACAGGGGGAAATTTATCAGCCCCAGCATTTT CASSTRQGEIYQPQHF TRBD1 . TRBJ1-5 TRBV5-8
TGTGCCAGCTCACAGACAGGGGCGGACTATGGCTACACCTTC CASSQTGADYGYTF TRBD1 . TRBJ1-2 TRBV18
TGTGCCAGTAGATCCGGGTCGCAAGCTTTCTTT CASRSGSQAFF . . TRBJ1-1 TRBV19
TGCGCCAGCAGCAACACCGGGACACCCATTTTGGGGAGCAACACTGAAGCTTTCTTT CASSNTGTPILGSNTEAFF . medium-sized TRBJ1-1 TRBV4-1
TGTGCCAGCAGCACACCATACGGGGGAGAGACCCAGTACTTC CASSTPYGGETQYF . . TRBJ2-5 TRBV7-9
TGTGCCAGTAGTATGTCAGCGGGAGGGCCCCACGAGCAGTACTTC CASSMSAGGPHEQYF TRBD2 . TRBJ2-7 TRBV19
TGTGCCAGCTTATCCGTTGATGAAAAACTGTTTTTT CASLSVDEKLFF . . TRBJ1-4 TRBV2
TGTGCCAGCAGTGAAGGACAGGGGGAAAACATTCAGTACTTC CASSEGQGENIQYF TRBD1 few TRBJ2-4 TRBV25-1
TGTGCCAGCAGCTCCCGGGACAGGGGGCCACCCCTCCACTTT CASSSRDRGPPLHF TRBD1 once TRBJ1-6 TRBV13
TGTGCCAGCCTCCAGGGTGCAGATACGCAGTATTTT CASLQGADTQYF . . TRBJ2-3 TRBV7-9
TGTGCCAGCAGCGCCGGGACAGGGATGACTGGAAACACCATATATTTT CASSAGTGMTGNTIYF TRBD1 once TRBJ1-3 TRBV7-9
TGTGCCAGCAGCATGACAGAGAGCTCCTACGAGCAGTACTTC CASSMTESSYEQYF . . TRBJ2-7 TRBV7-9
TGTGCCAGTAGTATGGCGGGGAACACCGGGGAGCTGTTTTTT CASSMAGNTGELFF . . TRBJ2-2 TRBV19
TGTGCCACCAGCCGTGACAGAGTCTATGGCTACACCTTC CATSRDRVYGYTF . . TRBJ1-2 TRBV15
TGTGCCAGCAGTACTGGGGACAGGGGCAATCAGCCCCAGCATTTT CASSTGDRGNQPQHF TRBD1 . TRBJ1-5 TRBV27
TGTGCCAGCAGCTTGTCGGGCTACGAGCAGTACTTC CASSLSGYEQYF . . TRBJ2-7 TRBV5-6
TGTGCCAGCAGTTACCGGGGGGGTGAGCAGTTCTTC CASSYRGGEQFF TRBD2 . TRBJ2-1 TRBV6-5
TGTGCCAGCAGCGCCGGACAGGGTGGCTATGGCTACACCTTC CASSAGQGGYGYTF TRBD1 . TRBJ1-2 TRBV9
TGTGCCAGCAGCCCGGAGGACAGGGGCGCCGGGGAGCTGTTTTTT CASSPEDRGAGELFF TRBD1 . TRBJ2-2 TRBV13
TGTGCCAGCAGTCCGCACGGCGGGAACACTGAAGCTTTCTTT CASSPHGGNTEAFF . . TRBJ1-1 TRBV27
TGTGCCAGCAGCCAAGGTTACAGCCTCTTCTACAATGAGCAGTTCTTC CASSQGYSLFYNEQFF . . TRBJ2-1 TRBV4-2
TGTGCCAGCAGCCCCGGGGGGTATGGCTACACCTTC CASSPGGYGYTF . . TRBJ1-2 TRBV9
TGTGCCAGCAGACAGGGGAAATTTTTAGGCACTGAAGCTTTCTTT CASRQGKFLGTEAFF TRBD1 . TRBJ1-1 TRBV6-6
TGTGCCAGCAGCTTAGGTCGGGGGGGACAGAGCTACGAGCAGTACTTC CASSLGRGGQSYEQYF . . TRBJ2-7 TRBV7-9